This T cell receptor beta chain is drawn from a study of response to subunit inactivated influenza vaccine. Findings and caveats of the study: A suggestion made by the authors is that each seasonal influenza vaccination recruits few new T cells.

Germline CDR1 reads SGHDT; CDR2 reads YYEEEE. The CDR3 length is 15 residues. The V and J ends lost 4 bases and 5 bases, in that order; junction bases with no gene match: 7. From the RT-PCR reads, TCRdb called clonotypes with MiXCR, one entry per CDR3 protein. The sample lists 300,000 to 350,000 distinct CDR3 sequences, 20% to 25% occurring once. Comment on this clonotype: Its antigen remains unidentified.

Here the sequenced sample was PBMCs from blood, taken less than 22 months after vaccination. The clonotype was recovered from a man aged 50 to 69 who received an inactivated influenza vaccine. The chain couples TRBV5-6 to TRBJ2-1; 9 bases are shared with TRBD2. CDR3 region: CASSVGLAYNNEQFF. CDR3 sequence (DNA): TGTGCCAGCAGCGTGGGACTAGCCTACAACAATGAGCAGTTCTTC.